Each of the 21 T cell receptor beta chains below was sequenced from the same sample in a study of T cell responses to AZD1222 COVID-19 vaccine. Profiled with immunoSEQ multiplex PCR; TCRdb holds only in-frame clones, not every one. The table records some 89,000 clones, approximately 88% of them present only once. This specimen consisted of peripheral blood, obtained on day 0 of MenACWY control vaccination. The receptor set was obtained from an adult in good health.

The genes are TRBV28 and TRBJ2-4; 7 nucleotides line up with TRBD1. This CDR3 has 13 residues. J lost 9 bases, V lost 6 bases, and 8 bases had no gene match. Germline V CDR1 and CDR2: MDHEN, SYDVKM. The CDR3: CASRFDRVGIQYF. CDR3 sequence (DNA): TGTGCCAGCAGATTCGACAGGGTCGGCATTCAGTACTTC.

The rearrangement uses TRBV30 and TRBJ2-7; 11 nucleotides align to TRBD2. Germline lookup yields CDR1 GTSNPN and CDR2 SVGIG (reference sequence). The CDR3 length is 17 residues. V lost 1 base to trimming and J lost 3 bases; unmatched junction nucleotides: 11. CDR3 region: CAWSAERTSGQDYEQYF. DNA for the CDR3: TGTGCCTGGAGTGCAGAGAGGACTAGCGGGCAGGACTACGAGCAGTACTTC.

This chain uses TRBV19 with TRBJ1-1; no reliable D call. Germline V gene sequence: CDR1 LNHDA, CDR2 SQIVND (reference sequence). V was pared by 1 base and J by 4 bases, with 13 bases between. The CDR3 consists of 15 residues. CDR3 DNA: TGTGCCAGTAGTATAGTCCCTCGAGGAGGCACTGAAGCTTTCTTT. It codes for CASSIVPRGGTEAFF. Drawing the rest from reference TRBV19 and TRBJ1-1, the complete variable domain is DGGITQSPKYLFRKEGQNVTLSCEQNLNHDAMYWYRQDPGQGLRLIYYSQIVNDFQKGDIAEGYSVSREKKESFPLTVTSAQKNPTAFYLCASSIVPRGGTEAFFGQGTRLTVV.

The genes are TRBV7-9 and TRBJ2-7; 7 bases are a match to TRBD1. CDR1 and CDR2 (germline): SEHNR, FQNEAQ (reference sequence). V shed 4 bases, J shed 5 bases, and the junction held 11 bases outside the gene matches. This CDR3 has 15 residues. CDR3 in amino acids: CASSSGAGGFHEQYF. The DNA for the CDR3 is TGTGCCAGCAGCTCAGGGGCAGGGGGTTTCCACGAGCAGTACTTC.

The chain employs TRBV3-1 (or the pseudogene TRBV3-2) and TRBJ1-5, with 11 positions matching TRBD1. Germline loops: CDR1 LGHDT, CDR2 YNNKEL (reference sequence). The CDR3 consists of 17 residues. The V gene end was trimmed by 1 base and the J gene end by 4 bases; junction bases not matched to a gene: 6. CDR3 bases: TGTGCCAGCAGCCAAGGGACAGGGGGCGAGTTAAATCAGCCCCAGCATTTT. Translated, it gives CASSQGTGGELNQPQHF.

The V and J genes are TRBV5-6 and TRBJ1-4; TRBD1 is a possible D gene (6 bases). From germline, CDR1 is SGHDT and CDR2 YYEEEE. Between the trimmed V and J ends, which lost 4 bases and 5 bases, there was a span of 12 bases. The CDR3 extends over 14 amino acids. In DNA, the CDR3 is TGTGCCAGCAGCCTAGGACAGTCCAATGAAAAACTGTTTTTT. Protein product: CASSLGQSNEKLFF. Supplemented by reference TRBV5-6 and TRBJ1-4, the full variable domain reads DAGVTQSPTHLIKTRGQQVTLRCSPKSGHDTVSWYQQALGQGPQFIFQYYEEEERQRGNFPDRFSGHQFPNYSSELNVNALLLGDSALYLCASSLGQSNEKLFFGSGTQLSVL.

The rearrangement joins TRBV30 to TRBJ1-5; D is unresolved. The germline gives CDR1 GTSNPN, CDR2 SVGIG (reference sequence). Trimming shortened V by 3 bases and J by 9 bases, and 12 bases separated the two germline ends. CDR3 length equals 12 residues. This chain's CDR3 is CAWSQTEGPQHF. CDR3 bases: TGTGCCTGGAGCCAGACCGAGGGGCCCCAGCATTTT.

The table lists this clone with a count of one. The V gene is TRBV28, the J gene TRBJ2-7; D is ambiguous. Trimming removed 3 bases from V and 3 bases from J, with 12 bases in between. The CDR3 spans 14 residues. In germline, CDR1 is MDHEN, CDR2 SYDVKM. Written as DNA, the CDR3 is TGTGCCAGCAGTTTTAAGGGTCATTTCTACGAGCAGTACTTC. This translates into CASSFKGHFYEQYF.

The V and J genes are TRBV19 and TRBJ1-5, with a weak D call TRBD1 (6 bases). V lost 8 bases and J lost 3, with 26 bases in between. The CDR3 has 18 residues. CDR1 is LNHDA and CDR2 is SQIVND in the germline V gene (reference sequence). The CDR3 protein is CASLDRDKTTDYNQPQHF. CDR3 nucleotide sequence: TGTGCCAGTCTTGACCGGGACAAGACTACTGACTACAATCAGCCCCAGCATTTT.

This clone was recorded only once. The rearrangement links TRBV6-5 to TRBJ1-2; maybe TRBD1 (5 bases). Trimming took 4 bases from V and 1 from J, leaving 10 bases between them. Germline CDR1 MNHEY, CDR2 SVGAGI. There are 14 residues in the CDR3. The CDR3 here is CASSLGGDNYGYTF. In DNA, the CDR3 is TGTGCCAGCAGTTTGGGGGGGGATAACTATGGCTACACCTTC.

With regard to this clone: Other DNA sequences from this sample encode an identical CDR3 as well. The rearrangement uses TRBV28 and TRBJ1-1; TRBD1 might be the D (6 bases). V was pared by 5 bases and J by 1 base, with 8 bases between. Germline assignment: CDR1 MDHEN and CDR2 SYDVKM. This CDR3 spans 13 amino acids. The CDR3 loop is CASSPGQNTEAFF. CDR3 DNA: TGTGCCAGCAGTCCGGGACAGAACACTGAAGCTTTCTTT.

This clone occurred once. This chain joins TRBV27 and TRBJ2-4; 8 positions agree with TRBD1. Germline assignment: CDR1 MNHEY and CDR2 SMNVEV (reference sequence). Trimming at V came to 5 bases and at J to 4 bases, leaving 10 bases not matched to a gene. The CDR3 runs 16 residues. The CDR3 DNA reads TGTGCCAGCAGTCCACTCGACAGGGGATCGAAAAACATTCAGTACTTC. Its translation is CASSPLDRGSKNIQYF.

The gene calls are TRBV28 and TRBJ1-2, with a possible D match to TRBD1 (6 bases). This CDR3 is built from 14 residues. Germline loops: CDR1 MDHEN, CDR2 SYDVKM. Trimming removed 5 bases from V and 4 bases from J, with 14 bases in between. The DNA of the CDR3 is TGTGCCAGCAGTCCAGGGGTGGCAGTCTATGGCTACACCTTC. It translates to CASSPGVAVYGYTF.

The genes are TRBV7-2 and TRBJ2-5; D possibly corresponds to TRBD2 (5 bases). The CDR3 is 15 amino acids. The ends were cut back, 5 bases at V and 3 bases at J, with 16 bases in the middle. Germline CDR1 and CDR2: SGHTA and FQGNSA. The CDR3 sequence: CASSLWTSREETQYF. The CDR3 DNA follows: TGTGCCAGCAGCCTCTGGACCTCGAGGGAAGAGACCCAGTACTTC.

J is TRBJ2-1 and V is TRBV7-2, with 8 bases fitting TRBD1. The CDR3 has 14 residues. CDR1 and CDR2 from the germline V gene are SGHTA and FQGNSA. The V segment lost 5 bases and the J segment 6 bases; nucleotides outside the gene matches: 6. The CDR3 region is CASSLQGARNEQFF. The CDR3 DNA reads as TGTGCCAGCAGCCTTCAGGGGGCGCGCAATGAGCAGTTCTTC. Variable domain in full (rest from reference TRBV7-2 and TRBJ2-1): GAGVSQSPSNKVTEKGKDVELRCDPISGHTALYWYRQSLGQGLEFLIYFQGNSAPDKSGLPSDRFSAERTGGSVSTLTIQRTQQEDSAVYLCASSLQGARNEQFFGPGTRLTVL.

This clone was counted a few times. The chain combines TRBV7-3 with TRBJ2-2, with a weak D call TRBD1 (7 bases). Germline-derived CDR1 and CDR2 are SGHTA and FQGTGA. V dropped 2 bases and J dropped 6 bases, with 13 bases sitting between them. The CDR3 sequence is 15 residues long. DNA for the CDR3: TGTGCCAGCAGCTTAGGAGGGGGCGCCGCCGGGGAGCTGTTTTTT. It specifies CASSLGGGAAGELFF.

The chain has TRBV5-5 and TRBJ2-2; D not certain. This CDR3 has 14 amino acids. V shed 4 bases and J shed 3 bases, with 10 bases lying between them. In germline, CDR1 is SGHKS, CDR2 YYEKEE (reference sequence). CDR3 loop: CASSTRQYTGELFF. DNA of the CDR3: TGTGCCAGCAGCACGAGACAATACACCGGGGAGCTGTTTTTT.

The chain links TRBV3-1 (or the pseudogene TRBV3-2) to TRBJ2-5; TRBD1 matches 7 bases. J lost 1 base, V lost 3 bases, and 2 bases had no gene match. There are 14 residues in the CDR3. Germline CDR1 is LGHDT and CDR2 is YNNKEL (reference sequence). CDR3 DNA: TGTGCCAGCAGCCACGGGACAGCCCAAGAGACCCAGTACTTC. It specifies CASSHGTAQETQYF.

The V and J genes are TRBV11-3 and TRBJ2-7; D may correspond to TRBD1 or TRBD2 (6 bases each). Germline V CDR1 and CDR2: SGHNT, YENEEA. The germline V and J ends were trimmed by 5 bases and 3 bases, with 11 bases remaining between them. The CDR3 is 13 amino acids. CDR3 amino acids: CASSPGASYEQYF. In nucleotides, the CDR3 is TGTGCCAGCAGCCCGGGGGCGAGCTACGAGCAGTACTTC. The whole variable domain, remainder taken from reference TRBV11-3 and TRBJ2-7, is EAGVVQSPRYKIIEKKQPVAFWCNPISGHNTLYWYLQNLGQGPELLIRYENEEAVDDSQLPKDRFSAERLKGVDSTLKIQPAELGDSAVYLCASSPGASYEQYFGPGTRLTVT.

The chain has TRBV29-1 and TRBJ1-4; TRBD1 matches 9 bases. The CDR3 is 16 residues long. The junction had 10 bases not matched to a gene; V was cut back by 4 bases and J by 4 bases. Germline CDR1 reads SQVTM; CDR2 reads ANQGSEA. The CDR3 sequence is CSVGGQGRDVNEKLFF. DNA of the CDR3: TGCAGCGTTGGGGGACAGGGAAGGGACGTTAATGAAAAACTGTTTTTT.

This chain links TRBV2 with TRBJ2-3; D is tentatively TRBD1 or TRBD2 (5 bases each). Trimming left V 5 bases short and J 2 bases short, with 8 bases between. The CDR3 contains 13 residues. Germline-derived CDR1 and CDR2 are SNHLY and FYNNEI. CDR3 nucleotides: TGTGCCAGCAGTTGGGACCACACAGATACGCAGTATTTT. It specifies CASSWDHTDTQYF.